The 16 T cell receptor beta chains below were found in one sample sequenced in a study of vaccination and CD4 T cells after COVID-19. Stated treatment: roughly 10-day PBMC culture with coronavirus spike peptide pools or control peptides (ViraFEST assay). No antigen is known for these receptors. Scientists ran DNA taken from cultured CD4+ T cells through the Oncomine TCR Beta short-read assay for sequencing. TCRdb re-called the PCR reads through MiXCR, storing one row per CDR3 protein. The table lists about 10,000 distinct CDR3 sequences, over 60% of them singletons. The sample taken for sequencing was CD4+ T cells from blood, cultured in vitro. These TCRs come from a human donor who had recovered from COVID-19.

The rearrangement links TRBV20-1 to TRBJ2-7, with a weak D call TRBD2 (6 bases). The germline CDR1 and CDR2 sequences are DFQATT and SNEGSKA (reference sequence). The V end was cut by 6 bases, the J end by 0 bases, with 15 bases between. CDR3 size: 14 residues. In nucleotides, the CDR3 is TGCAGTGCCGGATCACGGGGGAGCTCCTACGAGCAGTACTTC. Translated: CSAGSRGSSYEQYF.

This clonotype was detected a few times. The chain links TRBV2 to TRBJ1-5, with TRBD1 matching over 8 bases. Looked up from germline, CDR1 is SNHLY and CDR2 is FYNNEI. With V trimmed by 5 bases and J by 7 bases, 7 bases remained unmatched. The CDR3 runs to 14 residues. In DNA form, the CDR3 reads TGTGCCAGCAGTTCTACCGGGACAGGCCAGCCCCAGCATTTT. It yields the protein CASSSTGTGQPQHF.

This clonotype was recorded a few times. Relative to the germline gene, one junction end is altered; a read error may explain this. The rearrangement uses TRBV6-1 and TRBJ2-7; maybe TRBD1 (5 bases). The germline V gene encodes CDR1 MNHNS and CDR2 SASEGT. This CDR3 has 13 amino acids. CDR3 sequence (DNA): TGCGCCAGCAGCTTAGACAGACCCTACGAGCAGTACTTC. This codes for CASSLDRPYEQYF.

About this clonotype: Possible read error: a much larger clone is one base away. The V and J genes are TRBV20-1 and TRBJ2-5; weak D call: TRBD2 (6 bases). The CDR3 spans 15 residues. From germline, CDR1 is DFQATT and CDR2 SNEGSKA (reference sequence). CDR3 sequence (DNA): TGCGGTGCTACCCGGGGTAGCGGAGTTGGAGAGACCCAGTACTTC. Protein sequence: CGATRGSGVGETQYF.

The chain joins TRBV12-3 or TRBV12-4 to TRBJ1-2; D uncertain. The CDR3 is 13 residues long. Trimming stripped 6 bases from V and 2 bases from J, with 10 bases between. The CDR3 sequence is CASSVGGNYGYTF. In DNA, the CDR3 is TGTGCCAGCAGCGTGGGCGGAAACTATGGCTACACCTTC.

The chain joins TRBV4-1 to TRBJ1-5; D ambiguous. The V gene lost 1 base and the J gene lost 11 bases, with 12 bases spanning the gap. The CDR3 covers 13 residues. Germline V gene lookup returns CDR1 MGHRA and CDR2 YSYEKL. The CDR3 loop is CASSQVQTGTQHF. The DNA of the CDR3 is TGCGCCAGCAGCCAAGTCCAGACGGGGACCCAGCATTTT.

CDR3 loop: CASSTGTAYEQYF. The CDR3 DNA follows: TGTGCCAGCAGCACCGGGACAGCTTACGAGCAGTACTTC. The rearrangement links TRBV7-6 to TRBJ2-7; 7 nucleotides align to TRBD1. The V segment lost 5 bases and the J segment 4 bases; nucleotides outside the gene matches: 5. The CDR3 runs 13 residues. CDR1 and CDR2 (germline): SGHVS, FNYEAQ.

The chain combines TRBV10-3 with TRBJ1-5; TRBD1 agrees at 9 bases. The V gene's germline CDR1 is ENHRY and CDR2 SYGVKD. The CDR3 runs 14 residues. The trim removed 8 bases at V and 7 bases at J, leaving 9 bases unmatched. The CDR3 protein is CAIGGQGMGQPQHF. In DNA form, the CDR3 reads TGTGCCATCGGCGGACAGGGGATGGGACAGCCCCAGCATTTT.

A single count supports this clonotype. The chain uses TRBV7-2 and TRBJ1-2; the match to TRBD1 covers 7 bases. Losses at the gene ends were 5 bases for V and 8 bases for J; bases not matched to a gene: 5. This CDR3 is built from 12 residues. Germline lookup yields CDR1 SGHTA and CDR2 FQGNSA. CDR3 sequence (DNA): TGTGCCAGCAGCACAGGGGTATGGGGCTACACCTTC. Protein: CASSTGVWGYTF.

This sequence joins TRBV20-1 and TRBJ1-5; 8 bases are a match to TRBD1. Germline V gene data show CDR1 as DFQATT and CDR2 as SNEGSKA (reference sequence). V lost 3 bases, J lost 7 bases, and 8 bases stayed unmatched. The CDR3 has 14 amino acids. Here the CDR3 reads CSASSDRGEQPQHF. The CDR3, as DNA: TGCAGTGCTAGCTCCGACAGGGGAGAACAGCCCCAGCATTTT.

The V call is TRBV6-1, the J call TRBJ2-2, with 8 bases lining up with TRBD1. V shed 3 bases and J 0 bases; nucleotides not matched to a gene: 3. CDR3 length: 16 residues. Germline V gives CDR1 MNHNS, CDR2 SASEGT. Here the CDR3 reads CASSDTGGSNTGELFF. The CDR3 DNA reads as TGTGCCAGCAGTGATACAGGGGGATCGAACACCGGGGAGCTGTTTTTT.

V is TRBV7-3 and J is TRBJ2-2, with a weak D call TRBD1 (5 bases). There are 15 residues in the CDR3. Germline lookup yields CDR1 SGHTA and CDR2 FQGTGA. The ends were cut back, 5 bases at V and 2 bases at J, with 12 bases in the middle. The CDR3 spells CASSPGLANTGELFF. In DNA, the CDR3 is TGTGCCAGCAGCCCAGGGTTGGCAAACACCGGGGAGCTGTTTTTT.

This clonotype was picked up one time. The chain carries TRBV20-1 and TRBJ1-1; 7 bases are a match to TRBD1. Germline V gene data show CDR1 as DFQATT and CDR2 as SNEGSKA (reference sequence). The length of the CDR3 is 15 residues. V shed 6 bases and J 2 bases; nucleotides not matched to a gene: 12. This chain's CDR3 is CSANPGQTLNTEAFF. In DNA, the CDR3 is TGCAGTGCCAATCCGGGACAGACGTTAAACACTGAAGCTTTCTTT.

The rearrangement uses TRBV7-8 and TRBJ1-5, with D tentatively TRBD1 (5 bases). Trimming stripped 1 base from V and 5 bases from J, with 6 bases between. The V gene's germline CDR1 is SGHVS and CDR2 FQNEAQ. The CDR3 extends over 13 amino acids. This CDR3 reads CASSLGGYQPQHF. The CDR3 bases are TGTGCCAGCAGCTTAGGGGGCTATCAGCCCCAGCATTTT.

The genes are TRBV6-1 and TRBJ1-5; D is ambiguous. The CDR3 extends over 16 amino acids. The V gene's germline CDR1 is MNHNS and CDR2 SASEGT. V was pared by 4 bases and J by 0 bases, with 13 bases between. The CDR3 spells CASSGRFGYSNQPQHF. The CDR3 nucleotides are TGTGCCAGCAGTGGCCGATTCGGGTATAGCAATCAGCCCCAGCATTTT.

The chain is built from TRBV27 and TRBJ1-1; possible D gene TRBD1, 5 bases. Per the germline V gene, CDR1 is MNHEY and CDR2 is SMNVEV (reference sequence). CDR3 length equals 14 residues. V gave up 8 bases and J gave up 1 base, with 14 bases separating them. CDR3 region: CASGFRAQNTEAFF. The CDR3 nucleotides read TGTGCCAGCGGATTCAGGGCACAGAACACTGAAGCTTTCTTT.